The entry below gives a single T cell receptor beta chain sequence along with its context. This entry comes from a study of blood T cell repertoires in COVID-19. CDR1 is ENHRY and CDR2 is SYGVKD in the germline V gene. Trimming stripped 4 bases from V and 4 bases from J, with 7 bases between. The CDR3 length is 12 residues. In the source study's methods: Amplification from reference gene primers served as the basis for estimated nucleated cell counts. Sequencing used immunoSEQ multiplex PCR; TCRdb keeps in-frame clones, though not all of them. From that table come the V and J calls and clone size; the DNA was used to work out D and trimming. The sample lists fewer than 100,000 clones, 91% seen once, with over 1.5% in the top ten.

The sequence came from a woman in her fifties or sixties in a cohort sampled during active COVID-19. Material for sequencing was peripheral blood. The chain is built from TRBV10-3 and TRBJ1-1; D is ambiguous. The CDR3 protein is CAISAEPTEAFF. The CDR3 DNA is TGTGCCATCAGTGCTGAGCCCACTGAAGCTTTCTTT.